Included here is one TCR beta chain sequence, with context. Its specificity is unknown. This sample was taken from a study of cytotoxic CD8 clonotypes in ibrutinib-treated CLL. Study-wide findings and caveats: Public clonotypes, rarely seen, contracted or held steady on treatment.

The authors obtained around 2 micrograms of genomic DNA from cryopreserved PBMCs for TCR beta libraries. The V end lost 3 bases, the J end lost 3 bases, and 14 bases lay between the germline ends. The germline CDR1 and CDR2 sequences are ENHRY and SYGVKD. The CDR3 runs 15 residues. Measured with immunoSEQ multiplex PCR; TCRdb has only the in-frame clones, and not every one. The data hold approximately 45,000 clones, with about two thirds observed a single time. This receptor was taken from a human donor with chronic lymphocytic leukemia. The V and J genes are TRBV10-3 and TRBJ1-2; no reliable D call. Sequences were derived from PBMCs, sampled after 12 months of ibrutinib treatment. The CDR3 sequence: CAISDQTRPDYGYTF. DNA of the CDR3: TGTGCCATCAGTGATCAGACACGGCCAGACTATGGCTACACCTTC.